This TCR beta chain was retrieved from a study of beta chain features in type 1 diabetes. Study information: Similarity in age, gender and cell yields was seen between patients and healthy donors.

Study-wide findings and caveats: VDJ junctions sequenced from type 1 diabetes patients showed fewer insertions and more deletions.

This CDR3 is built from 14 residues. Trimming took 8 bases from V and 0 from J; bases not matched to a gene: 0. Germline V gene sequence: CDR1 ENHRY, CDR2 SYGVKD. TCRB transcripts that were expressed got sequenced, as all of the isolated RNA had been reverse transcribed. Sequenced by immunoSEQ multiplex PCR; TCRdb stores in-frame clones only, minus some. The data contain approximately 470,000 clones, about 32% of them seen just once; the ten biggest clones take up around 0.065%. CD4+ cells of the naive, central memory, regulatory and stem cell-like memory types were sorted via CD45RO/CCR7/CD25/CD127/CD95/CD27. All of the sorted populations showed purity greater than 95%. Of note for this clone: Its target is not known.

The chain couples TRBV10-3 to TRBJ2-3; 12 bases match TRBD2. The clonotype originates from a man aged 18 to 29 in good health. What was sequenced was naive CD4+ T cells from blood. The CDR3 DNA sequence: TGTGCCATCGGGACTAGCGGGAGCACAGATACGCAGTATTTT. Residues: CAIGTSGSTDTQYF.